The 3 T cell receptor beta chains below all came from one sample that was sequenced in a study of CD8+ T cells in alopecia areata. Isolated RNA was reverse transcribed into cDNA used as the sequencing template. Sequenced by immunoSEQ multiplex PCR; TCRdb stores in-frame clones only, minus some. Of under 250,000 clones in the sample, around three fifths were seen once. This material consisted of CD4+ T cells sorted from blood, taken at week 0. Source of these receptors: a human donor with alopecia areata.

A word on this clone: Other DNA sequences within the sample encode an identical CDR3. The rearrangement joins TRBV29-1 to TRBJ1-2, with a possible D match to TRBD1 (5 bases). Deletions cut 3 bases from V and 7 bases from J, with 12 bases between. CDR1 and CDR2 (germline): SQVTM, ANQGSEA. The CDR3 has 12 residues. In nucleotides, the CDR3 is TGCAGCGTTGAGAGGGGCGCGGGTGGCTACACCTTC. Residues: CSVERGAGGYTF.

J is TRBJ2-7 and V is TRBV6-1; 7 nucleotides agree with TRBD2. The CDR3 is 14 residues long. Germline V lookup: CDR1 MNHNS, CDR2 SASEGT. V dropped 6 bases and J dropped 0; count of bases not matched to a gene: 5. CDR3 DNA: TGTGCCAGCAGGGAACTAGCGAACTCCTACGAGCAGTACTTC. It translates to CASRELANSYEQYF.

A single count supports this clone. The rearrangement joins TRBV7-9 to TRBJ2-5; TRBD1 aligns across 8 bases. Germline CDR1 reads SEHNR; CDR2 reads FQNEAQ (reference sequence). V shed 3 bases, J shed 1 base, and the junction held 7 bases outside the gene matches. The CDR3 is 16 amino acids. In DNA form, the CDR3 reads TGTGCCAGCAGCTTTGGGCAGGGGGCGTTCCAAGAGACCCAGTACTTC. Its protein is CASSFGQGAFQETQYF.